The T cell receptor beta chain described here comes from a study of control samples from healthy donors and cancer patients. CDR1 MNHNS and CDR2 SASEGT come from the germline V gene. V shed 2 bases and J 4 bases; nucleotides not matched to a gene: 8. The CDR3 covers 17 residues. This table comes from immunoSEQ multiplex PCR, and its TCRdb copy is limited to in-frame clones, with some not included. Among more than 25,000 clones, approximately 94% were seen once, and the ten largest hold just over 6.5%. The rearrangement links TRBV6-1 to TRBJ2-2; 9 positions match TRBD1. This clonotype originated in a man aged 55-75 years in good health. Sequencing was done on a sample of blood. Here the CDR3 DNA reads TGTGCCAGCAGTGAACCGACAGGGGGAATAGGCACCGGGGAGCTGTTTTTT. Translation: CASSEPTGGIGTGELFF.